Detailed here is one TCR beta chain. The assay was immunoSEQ multiplex PCR, and TCRdb's table has in-frame clones only and misses some. Of roughly 120,000 clones in the sample, about 95% were seen once. This entry comes from a study of control samples from healthy donors and cancer patients. From germline, CDR1 is LNHNV and CDR2 YYDKDF (reference sequence). The CDR3 is made up of 14 amino acids. V dropped 8 bases and J dropped 7; count of bases not matched to a gene: 10. This TCR came from a man aged 30-40 years in good health. J is TRBJ1-1 and V is TRBV15; 10 bases agree with TRBD1. Sequences were obtained from blood. The CDR3 is CATCPDRGFSEAFF. The CDR3 region has the DNA TGTGCCACCTGCCCGGACAGGGGGTTTAGTGAAGCTTTCTTT.